This T cell receptor beta chain was sequenced in a study of cytomegalovirus exposure and HLA in healthy donors. The primer mix had 60 Vbeta and 13 Jbeta primers. Clones were sequenced by immunoSEQ multiplex PCR, and TCRdb holds only the in-frame ones, with some missing. The data hold 170,000 or so clones, with just under 80% observed a single time. On this clone: Its target is not known.

Trimming stripped 2 bases from V and 3 bases from J, with 12 bases between. There are 14 residues in the CDR3. Per the germline V gene, CDR1 is SGHNT and CDR2 is YYREEE (reference sequence). Notes on the study in general: Most TCRs appeared rarely, but some public TCRs recurred in many donors. As was reported, the HLA-A and HLA-B alleles of most subjects were accurately predicted from TCR beta sequences.

This rearrangement joins TRBV5-4 to TRBJ2-7; maybe TRBD2 (6 bases). Sequencing used PBMCs. This receptor was obtained from a woman between 45 and 65 years old in good health and CMV-seropositive. Here the CDR3 reads CASSLGRGNYEQYF. CDR3 DNA sequence: TGTGCCAGCAGCTTAGGGCGGGGAAACTACGAGCAGTACTTC.